This T cell receptor beta chain was sequenced during a study of T cell changes during pregnancy in multiple sclerosis. Sequencing was performed with immunoSEQ multiplex PCR; in TCRdb, only in-frame clones are kept and a portion is missing. The table shows around 62,000 clones, with 91% occurring only once. Germline V gene lookup returns CDR1 MNHEY and CDR2 SMNVEV (reference sequence). This CDR3 contains 14 residues. Between the trimmed V and J ends, which lost 2 bases and 1 base, there was a span of 8 bases. The sequence was obtained from a female donor with multiple sclerosis, enrolled in a pregnancy study. J is TRBJ1-1 and V is TRBV27, with D hard to call. The sample consisted of CD4+ T cells from peripheral blood mononuclear cells, taken in the first trimester of pregnancy. The CDR3 nucleotides are TGTGCCAGCAGTTTAATCGTCGGGAACACTGAAGCTTTCTTT. It translates to CASSLIVGNTEAFF.